This TCR beta chain is from a study of neurological immune-mediated disorders. Study-level findings and limits: One related-CDR3 cluster, found by phylogenetic grouping, held repertoires of 18 of 34 multiple sclerosis patients and is a possible signature.

Germline CDR1 is DFQATT and CDR2 is SNEGSKA (reference sequence). The CDR3 contains 12 residues. Trimming at V came to 5 bases and at J to 8 bases, leaving 8 bases not matched to a gene. Synthesis of cDNA was performed by 5'RACE using 10-nucleotide random UMIs. TCRdb re-analysed the 5' RACE reads in MiXCR, keeping a single row per CDR3 protein. The table includes 87,000 or so distinct CDR3 sequences, approximately 4% detected once. Concerning this clonotype: Its antigen is as yet unknown. A much larger clone is a single base away; this may be a read error.

J is TRBJ1-2 and V is TRBV20-1; 7 bases fit TRBD1. The sequence came from a woman aged 45-60 years with multiple sclerosis. The sequencing sample was made of PBMCs. The CDR3 DNA follows: TGCAGTGCTGGAAAGGGGGCTGTCGGCTACACCTTC. Translation gives CSAGKGAVGYTF.